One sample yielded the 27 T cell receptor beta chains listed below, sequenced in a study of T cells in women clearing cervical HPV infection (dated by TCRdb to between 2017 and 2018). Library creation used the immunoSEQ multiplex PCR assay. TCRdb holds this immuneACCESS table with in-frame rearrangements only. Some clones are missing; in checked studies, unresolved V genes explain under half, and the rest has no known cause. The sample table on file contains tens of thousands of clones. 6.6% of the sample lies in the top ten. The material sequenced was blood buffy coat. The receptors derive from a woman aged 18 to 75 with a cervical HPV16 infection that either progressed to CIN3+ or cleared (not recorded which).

CDR3 DNA, as far as it was read: TGTGCCAGTAGTAAGGGGGCTTACTCTGGAAACACC. It specifies CASSKGAYSGNT. The complete CDR3 protein is CASSKGAYSGNTIYF. The J gene is TRBJ1-3, the V gene TRBV19; 7 nucleotides align to TRBD1. The read ends 3 residues early relative to the CDR3; the germline J gene fills the gap. With 4 bases clipped from V and 0 bases from J, the junction kept 3 bases outside the gene matches. The CDR3 loop spans 15 amino acids. Germline CDR1 is LNHDA and CDR2 is SQIVND (reference sequence).

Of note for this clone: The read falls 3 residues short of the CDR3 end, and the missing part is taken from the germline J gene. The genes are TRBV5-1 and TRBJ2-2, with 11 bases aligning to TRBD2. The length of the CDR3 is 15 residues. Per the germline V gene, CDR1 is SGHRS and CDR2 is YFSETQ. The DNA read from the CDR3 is TGCGCCAGCAGCTTGGTAGATCTGGGGACTAGCGGG. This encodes CASSLVDLGTSG. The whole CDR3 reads CASSLVDLGTSGLFF.

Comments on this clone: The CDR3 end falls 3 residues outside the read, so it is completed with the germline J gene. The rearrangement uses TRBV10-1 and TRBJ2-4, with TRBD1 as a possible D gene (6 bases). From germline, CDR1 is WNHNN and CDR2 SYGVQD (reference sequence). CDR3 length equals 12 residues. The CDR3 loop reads CASSEYGQPQYF. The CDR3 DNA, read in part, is TGCGCCAGCAGTGAGTATGGACAGCCT.

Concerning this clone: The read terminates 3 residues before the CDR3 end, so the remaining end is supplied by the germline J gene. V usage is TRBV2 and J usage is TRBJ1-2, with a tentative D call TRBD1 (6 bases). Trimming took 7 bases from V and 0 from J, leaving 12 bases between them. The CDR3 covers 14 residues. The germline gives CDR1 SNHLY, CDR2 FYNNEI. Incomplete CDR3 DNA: TGTGCCAGCATCCCTTGGACAGCTAACTATGGC. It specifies CASIPWTANYG. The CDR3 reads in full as CASIPWTANYGYTF.

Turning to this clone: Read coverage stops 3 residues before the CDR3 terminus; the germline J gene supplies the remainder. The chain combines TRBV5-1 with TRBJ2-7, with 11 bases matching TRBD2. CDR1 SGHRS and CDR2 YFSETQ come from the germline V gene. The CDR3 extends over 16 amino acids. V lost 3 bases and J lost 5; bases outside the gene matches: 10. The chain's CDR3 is CASSSGVAGGYNEQYF. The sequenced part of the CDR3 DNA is TGCGCCAGCAGCTCTGGGGTAGCGGGGGGGTACAACGAG. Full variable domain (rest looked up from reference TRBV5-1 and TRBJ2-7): KAGVTQTPRYLIKTRGQQVTLSCSPISGHRSVSWYQQTPGQGLQFLFEYFSETQRNKGNFPGRFSGRQFSNSRSEMNVSTLELGDSALYLCASSSGVAGGYNEQYFGPGTRLTVT.

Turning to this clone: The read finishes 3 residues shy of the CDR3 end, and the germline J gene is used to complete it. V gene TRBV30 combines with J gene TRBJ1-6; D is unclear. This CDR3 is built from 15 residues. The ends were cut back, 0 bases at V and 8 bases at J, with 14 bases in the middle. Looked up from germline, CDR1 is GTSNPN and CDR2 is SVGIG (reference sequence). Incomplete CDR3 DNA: TGTGCCTGGAGTGTACTAGGCAGCGGTGATTCACCC. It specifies CAWSVLGSGDSP. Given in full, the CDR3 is CAWSVLGSGDSPLHF.

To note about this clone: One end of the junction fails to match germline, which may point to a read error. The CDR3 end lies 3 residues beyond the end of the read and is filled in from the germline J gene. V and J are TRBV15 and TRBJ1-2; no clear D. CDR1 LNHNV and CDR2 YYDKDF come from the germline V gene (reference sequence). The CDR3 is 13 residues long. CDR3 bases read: TGTGCCACCAGCCGAGAGATGGCCTATGGC. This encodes CATSREMAYG. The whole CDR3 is CATSREMAYGYTF.

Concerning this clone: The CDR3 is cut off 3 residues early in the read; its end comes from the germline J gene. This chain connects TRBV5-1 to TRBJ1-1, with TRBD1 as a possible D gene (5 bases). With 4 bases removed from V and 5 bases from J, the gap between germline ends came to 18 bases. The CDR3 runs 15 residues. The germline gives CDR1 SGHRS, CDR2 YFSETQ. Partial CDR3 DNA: TGCGCCAGCAGCCCGACGGCGGGGGGAAGTACTGAA. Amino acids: CASSPTAGGSTE. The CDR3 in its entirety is CASSPTAGGSTEAFF. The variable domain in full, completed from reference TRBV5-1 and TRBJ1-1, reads KAGVTQTPRYLIKTRGQQVTLSCSPISGHRSVSWYQQTPGQGLQFLFEYFSETQRNKGNFPGRFSGRQFSNSRSEMNVSTLELGDSALYLCASSPTAGGSTEAFFGQGTRLTVV.

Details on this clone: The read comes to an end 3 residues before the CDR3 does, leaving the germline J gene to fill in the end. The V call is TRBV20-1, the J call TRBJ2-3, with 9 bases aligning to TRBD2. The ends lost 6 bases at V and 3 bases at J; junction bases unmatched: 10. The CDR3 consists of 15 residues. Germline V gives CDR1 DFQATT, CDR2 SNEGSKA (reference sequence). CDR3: CSAPDGGGATDTQYF. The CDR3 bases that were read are TGCAGTGCCCCCGATGGCGGGGGGGCGACAGATACG.

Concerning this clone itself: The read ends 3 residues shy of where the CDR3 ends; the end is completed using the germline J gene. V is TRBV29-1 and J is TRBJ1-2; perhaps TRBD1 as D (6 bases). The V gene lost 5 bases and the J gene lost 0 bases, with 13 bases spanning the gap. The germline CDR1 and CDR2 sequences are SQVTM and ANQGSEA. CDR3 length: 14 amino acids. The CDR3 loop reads CSVNKDRPNYGYTF. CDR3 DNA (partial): TGCAGCGTTAATAAAGACAGGCCTAACTATGGC. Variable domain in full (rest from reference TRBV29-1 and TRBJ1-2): SAVISQKPSRDICQRGTSLTIQCQVDSQVTMMFWYRQQPGQSLTLIATANQGSEATYESGFVIDKFPISRPNLTFSTLTVSNMSPEDSSIYLCSVNKDRPNYGYTFGSGTRLTVV.

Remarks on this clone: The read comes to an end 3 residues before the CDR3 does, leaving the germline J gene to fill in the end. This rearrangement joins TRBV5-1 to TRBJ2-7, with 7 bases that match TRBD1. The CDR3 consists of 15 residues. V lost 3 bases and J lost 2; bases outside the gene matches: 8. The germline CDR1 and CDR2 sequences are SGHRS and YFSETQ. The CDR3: CASSSPRQGPYEQYF. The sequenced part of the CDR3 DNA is TGCGCCAGCAGCTCACCGAGACAGGGACCCTACGAG. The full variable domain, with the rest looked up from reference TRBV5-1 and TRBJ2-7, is KAGVTQTPRYLIKTRGQQVTLSCSPISGHRSVSWYQQTPGQGLQFLFEYFSETQRNKGNFPGRFSGRQFSNSRSEMNVSTLELGDSALYLCASSSPRQGPYEQYFGPGTRLTVT.

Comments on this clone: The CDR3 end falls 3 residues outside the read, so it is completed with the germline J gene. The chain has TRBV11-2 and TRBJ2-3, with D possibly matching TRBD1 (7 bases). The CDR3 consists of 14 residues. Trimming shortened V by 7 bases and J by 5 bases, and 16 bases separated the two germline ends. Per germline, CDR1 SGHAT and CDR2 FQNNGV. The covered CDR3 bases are TGTGCCAGCACCTCAGGGCAGGGGGGAGATACG. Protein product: CASTSGQGGDT. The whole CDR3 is CASTSGQGGDTQYF.

The CDR3 bases that were read are TGCAGCGTTGAACGGCAGGGGATACAGACC. Protein product: CSVERQGIQT. The CDR3 reads in full as CSVERQGIQTQYF. The chain uses TRBV29-1 and TRBJ2-5, with a possible D match to TRBD1 (6 bases). The read finishes 3 residues shy of the CDR3 end, and the germline J gene is used to complete it. There are 13 residues in the CDR3. Trimming removed 2 bases at V and 6 bases at J, with 13 bases between. From germline, CDR1 is SQVTM and CDR2 ANQGSEA.

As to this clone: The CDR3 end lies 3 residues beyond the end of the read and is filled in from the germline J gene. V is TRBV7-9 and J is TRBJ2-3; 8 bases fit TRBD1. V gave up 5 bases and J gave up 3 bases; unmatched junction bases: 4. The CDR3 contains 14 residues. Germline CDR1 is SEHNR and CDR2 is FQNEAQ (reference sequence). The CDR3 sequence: CASSTGGLTDTQYF. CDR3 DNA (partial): TGTGCCAGCAGCACAGGGGGGCTGACAGATACG.

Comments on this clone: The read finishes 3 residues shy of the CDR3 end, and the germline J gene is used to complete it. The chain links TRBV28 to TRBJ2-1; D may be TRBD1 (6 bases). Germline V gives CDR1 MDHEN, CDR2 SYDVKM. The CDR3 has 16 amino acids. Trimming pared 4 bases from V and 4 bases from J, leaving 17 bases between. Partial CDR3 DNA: TGTGCCAGCAGTTCTCCAATACTGGACAGTTACAATGAG. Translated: CASSSPILDSYNE. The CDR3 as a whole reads CASSSPILDSYNEQFF.

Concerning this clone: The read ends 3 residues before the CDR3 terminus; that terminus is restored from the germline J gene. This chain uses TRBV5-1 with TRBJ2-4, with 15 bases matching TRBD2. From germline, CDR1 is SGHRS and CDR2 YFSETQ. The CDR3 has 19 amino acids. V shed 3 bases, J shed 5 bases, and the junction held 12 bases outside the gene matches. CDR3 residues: CASSSRPGLAGGRQNIQYF. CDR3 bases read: TGCGCCAGCAGCTCCCGACCGGGACTAGCGGGGGGCCGCCAAAACATT.

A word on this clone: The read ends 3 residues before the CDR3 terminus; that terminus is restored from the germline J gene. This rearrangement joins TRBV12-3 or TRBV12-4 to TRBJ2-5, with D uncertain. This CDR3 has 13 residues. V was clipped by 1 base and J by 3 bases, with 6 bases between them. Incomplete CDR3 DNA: TGTGCCAGCAGTTTAGAGCATGAAGAGACC. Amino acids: CASSLEHEET. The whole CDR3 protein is CASSLEHEETQYF.

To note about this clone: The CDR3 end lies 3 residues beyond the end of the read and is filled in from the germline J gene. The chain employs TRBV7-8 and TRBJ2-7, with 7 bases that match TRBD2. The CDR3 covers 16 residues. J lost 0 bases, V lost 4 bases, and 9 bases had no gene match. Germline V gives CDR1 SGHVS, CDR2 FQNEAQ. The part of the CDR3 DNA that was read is TGTGCCAGCAGCTCCAACCTGGGGGGGTACTCCTACGAG. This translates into CASSSNLGGYSYE. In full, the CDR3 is CASSSNLGGYSYEQYF.

The covered CDR3 bases are TGCGCCAGCAGCTTGAAGGGACAGGGGAACACCGGGGAG. Translating gives CASSLKGQGNTGE. The whole CDR3 reads CASSLKGQGNTGELFF. This chain links TRBV5-1 with TRBJ2-2, with TRBD1 identical over 9 bases. The read terminates 3 residues ahead of where the CDR3 ends, so the germline J gene completes it. The CDR3 spans 16 residues. Germline V gene sequence: CDR1 SGHRS, CDR2 YFSETQ. With V trimmed by 1 base and J by 1 base, 2 bases remained unmatched.

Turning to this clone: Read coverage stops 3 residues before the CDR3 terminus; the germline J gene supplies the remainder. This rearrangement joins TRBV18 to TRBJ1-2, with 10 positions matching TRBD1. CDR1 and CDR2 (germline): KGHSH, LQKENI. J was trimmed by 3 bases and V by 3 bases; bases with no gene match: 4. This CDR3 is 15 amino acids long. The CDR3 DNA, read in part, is TGTGCCAGCTCACCGACAGGGGGCGCGGACTATGGC. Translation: CASSPTGGADYG. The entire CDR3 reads CASSPTGGADYGYTF.

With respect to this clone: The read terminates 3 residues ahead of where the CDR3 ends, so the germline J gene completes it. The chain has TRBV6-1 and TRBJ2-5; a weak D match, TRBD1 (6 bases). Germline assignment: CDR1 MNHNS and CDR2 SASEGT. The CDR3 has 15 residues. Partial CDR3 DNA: TGTGCCAGCAGTGTCTCAACCACAGGGATTAGAACC. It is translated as CASSVSTTGIRT. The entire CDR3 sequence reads CASSVSTTGIRTQYF.

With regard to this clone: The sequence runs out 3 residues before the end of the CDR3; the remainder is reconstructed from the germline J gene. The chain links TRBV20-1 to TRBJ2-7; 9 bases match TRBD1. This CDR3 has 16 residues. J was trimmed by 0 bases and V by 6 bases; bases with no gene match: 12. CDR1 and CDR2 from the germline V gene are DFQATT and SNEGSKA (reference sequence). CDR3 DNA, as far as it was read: TGCAGTGCCCCCTCCGCCGGGACAGGGTCCTCCTACGAG. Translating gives CSAPSAGTGSSYE. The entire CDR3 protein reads CSAPSAGTGSSYEQYF.

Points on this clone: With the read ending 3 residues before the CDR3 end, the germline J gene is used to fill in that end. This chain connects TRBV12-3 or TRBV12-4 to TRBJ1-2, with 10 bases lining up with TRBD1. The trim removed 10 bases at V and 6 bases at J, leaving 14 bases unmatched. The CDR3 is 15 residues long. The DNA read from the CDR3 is TGTGCCATCTCCCCGACGACAGGGGGCATAGATGGC. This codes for CAISPTTGGIDG. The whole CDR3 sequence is CAISPTTGGIDGYTF.

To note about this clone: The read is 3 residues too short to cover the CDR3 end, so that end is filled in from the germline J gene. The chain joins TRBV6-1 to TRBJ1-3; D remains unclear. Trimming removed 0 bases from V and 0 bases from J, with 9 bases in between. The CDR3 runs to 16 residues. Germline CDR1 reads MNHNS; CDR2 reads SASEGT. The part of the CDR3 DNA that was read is TGTGCCAGCAGTGAAGCCCTGCGCCCCTCTGGAAACACC. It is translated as CASSEALRPSGNT. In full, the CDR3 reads CASSEALRPSGNTIYF.

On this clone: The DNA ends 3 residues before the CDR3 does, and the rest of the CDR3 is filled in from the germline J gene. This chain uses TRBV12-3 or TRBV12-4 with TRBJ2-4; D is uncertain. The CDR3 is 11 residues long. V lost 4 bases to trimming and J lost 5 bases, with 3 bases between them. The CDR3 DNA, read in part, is TGTGCCAGCAGTTCCGAAAACATT. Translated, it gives CASSSENI. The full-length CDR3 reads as CASSSENIQYF.

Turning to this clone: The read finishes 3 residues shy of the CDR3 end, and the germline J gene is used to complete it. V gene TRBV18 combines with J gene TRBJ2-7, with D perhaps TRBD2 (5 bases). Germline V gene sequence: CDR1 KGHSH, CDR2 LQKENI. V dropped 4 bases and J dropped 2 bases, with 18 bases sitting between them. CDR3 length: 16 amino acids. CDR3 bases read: TGTGCCAGCTCACTAGGGAGACTATCAGACCCCTACGAG. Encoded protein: CASSLGRLSDPYE. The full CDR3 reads CASSLGRLSDPYEQYF.

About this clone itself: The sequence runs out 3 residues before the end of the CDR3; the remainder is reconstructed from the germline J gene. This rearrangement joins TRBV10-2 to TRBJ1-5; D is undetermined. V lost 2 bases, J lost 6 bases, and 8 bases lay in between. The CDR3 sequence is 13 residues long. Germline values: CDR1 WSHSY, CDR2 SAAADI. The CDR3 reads CASSEGSGQPQHF. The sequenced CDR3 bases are TGCGCCAGCAGTGAGGGGTCGGGTCAGCCC.